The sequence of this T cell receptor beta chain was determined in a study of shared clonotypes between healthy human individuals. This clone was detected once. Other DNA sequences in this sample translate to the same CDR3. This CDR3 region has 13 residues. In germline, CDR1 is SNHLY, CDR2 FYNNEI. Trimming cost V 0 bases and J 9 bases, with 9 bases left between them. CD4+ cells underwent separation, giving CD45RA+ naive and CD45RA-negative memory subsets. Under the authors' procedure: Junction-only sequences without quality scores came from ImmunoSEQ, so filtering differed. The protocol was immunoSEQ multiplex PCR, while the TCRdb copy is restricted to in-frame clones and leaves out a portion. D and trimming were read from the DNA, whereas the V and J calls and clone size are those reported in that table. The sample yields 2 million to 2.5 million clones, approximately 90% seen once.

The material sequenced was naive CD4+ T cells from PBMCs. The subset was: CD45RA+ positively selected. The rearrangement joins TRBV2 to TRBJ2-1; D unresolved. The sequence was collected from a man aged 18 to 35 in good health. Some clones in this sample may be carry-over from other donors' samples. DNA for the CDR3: TGTGCCAGCAGTGAAGCACGGGTCGGTGAGCAGTTCTTC. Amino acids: CASSEARVGEQFF.